This T cell receptor beta chain derives from a study of T-cell reconstitution after alpha-beta-depleted transplantation in children. General study results and limits: Some patients' high day-60 TCRbeta diversity was traced to surviving recipient T cells and thymic progenitors. About two months after transplant, alpha-beta T cells reportedly came from several hundred expanded graft clones. From newly produced T cells came most of the T-cell counts and diversity one year after transplant.

This clonotype came up a few times. Its antigen is still unknown. During its preparation, the TCRbeta library received unique molecular identifiers. TCRdb re-called the PCR reads through MiXCR, storing one row per CDR3 protein. The sample gives hundreds of thousands of distinct CDR3 sequences, less than 20% of which show up once; about 5% is in the top ten. CDR3 length: 15 residues. In germline, CDR1 is SGHDN, CDR2 FVKESK. The V and J ends lost 4 bases and 1 base respectively, with 12 bases between them. This chain joins TRBV14 and TRBJ2-3; perhaps D is TRBD1 or TRBD2 (7 bases each). Material: PBMCs, mostly from graft donor cells, obtained 360 days after TCRalphabeta/CD19-depleted stem cell transplant. The clonotype was recovered from a male patient younger than 18 who had a stem cell transplant for acute lymphoblastic leukemia, so the T cells may come from the graft donor. CDR3 loop: CASSPGGARTDTQYF. The CDR3 DNA is TGTGCCAGCAGCCCAGGGGGGGCGCGCACAGATACGCAGTATTTT.